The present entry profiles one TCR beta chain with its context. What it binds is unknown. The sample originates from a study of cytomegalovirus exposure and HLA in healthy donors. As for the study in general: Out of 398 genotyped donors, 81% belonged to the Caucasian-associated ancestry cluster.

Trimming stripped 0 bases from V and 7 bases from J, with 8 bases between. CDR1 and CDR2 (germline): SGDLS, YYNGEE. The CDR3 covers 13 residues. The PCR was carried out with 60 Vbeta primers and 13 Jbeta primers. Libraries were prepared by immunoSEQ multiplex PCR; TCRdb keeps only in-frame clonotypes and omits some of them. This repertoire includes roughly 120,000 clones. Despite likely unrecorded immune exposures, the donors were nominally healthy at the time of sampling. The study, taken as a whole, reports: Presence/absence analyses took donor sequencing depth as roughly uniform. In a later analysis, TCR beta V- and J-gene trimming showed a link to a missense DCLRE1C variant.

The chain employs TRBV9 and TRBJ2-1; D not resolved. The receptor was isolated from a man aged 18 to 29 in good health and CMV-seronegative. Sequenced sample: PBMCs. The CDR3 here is CASSVGGANEQFF. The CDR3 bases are TGTGCCAGCAGCGTAGGAGGAGCTAATGAGCAGTTCTTC.